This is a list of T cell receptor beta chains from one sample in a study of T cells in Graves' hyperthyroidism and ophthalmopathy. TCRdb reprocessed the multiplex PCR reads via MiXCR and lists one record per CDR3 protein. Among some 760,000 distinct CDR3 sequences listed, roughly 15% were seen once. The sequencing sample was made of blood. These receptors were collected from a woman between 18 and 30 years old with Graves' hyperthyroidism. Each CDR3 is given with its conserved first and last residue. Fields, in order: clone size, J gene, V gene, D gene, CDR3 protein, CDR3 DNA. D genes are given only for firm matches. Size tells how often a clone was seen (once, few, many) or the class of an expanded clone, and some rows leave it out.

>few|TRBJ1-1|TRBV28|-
CASSPTQTVNTEAFF
TGTGCCAGCAGTCCCACTCAGACAGTGAACACTGAAGCTTTCTTT
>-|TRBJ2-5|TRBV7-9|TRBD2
CASSLSPGGKETQYF
TGTGCCAGCAGCTTAAGCCCGGGAGGAAAAGAGACCCAGTACTTC
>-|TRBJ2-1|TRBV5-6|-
CASSLSWKGFYNEQFF
TGTGCCAGCAGCTTAAGTTGGAAGGGGTTCTACAATGAGCAGTTCTTC
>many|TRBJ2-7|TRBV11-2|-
CASSSFGVITYEQYF
TGTGCCAGCAGCTCCTTTGGGGTAATAACCTACGAGCAGTACTTC
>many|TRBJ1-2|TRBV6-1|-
CASSPPDRPNYGYTF
TGTGCCAGCAGCCCCCCCGACAGGCCCAACTATGGCTACACCTTC
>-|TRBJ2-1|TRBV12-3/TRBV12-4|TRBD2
CASSFYAGVYNEQFF
TGTGCCAGCAGTTTTTACGCGGGAGTATACAATGAGCAGTTCTTC
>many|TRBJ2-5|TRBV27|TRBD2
CASSFQAGGLIETQYF
TGTGCCAGCAGTTTTCAAGCGGGAGGTCTCATAGAGACCCAGTACTTC
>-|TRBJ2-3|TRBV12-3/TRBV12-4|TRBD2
CANSPTPGLARGYTQYF
TGTGCCAACAGTCCGACCCCCGGACTAGCCAGAGGGTATACGCAGTATTTT
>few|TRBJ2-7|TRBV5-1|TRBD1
CASSQRTGGVEQYF
TGCGCCAGCAGCCAAAGAACAGGGGGTGTCGAGCAGTACTTC
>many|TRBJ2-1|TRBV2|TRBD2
CASSEMGLAGSIYNEQFF
TGTGCCAGCAGTGAAATGGGACTAGCGGGAAGCATCTACAATGAGCAGTTCTTC
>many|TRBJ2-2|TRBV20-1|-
CSAREQGWTGELFF
TGCAGTGCTAGAGAACAGGGCTGGACCGGGGAGCTGTTTTTT
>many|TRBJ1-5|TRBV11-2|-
CASSLVYGQKVVHF
TGTGCCAGCAGCTTAGTATATGGACAAAAGGTTGTACATTTT
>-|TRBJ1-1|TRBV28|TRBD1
CASNSDRGKTEAFF
TGTGCCAGCAATTCGGACAGGGGAAAGACTGAAGCTTTCTTT
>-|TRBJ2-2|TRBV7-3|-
CASSLLAHTGELFF
TGTGCCAGCAGCTTACTAGCCCACACCGGGGAGCTGTTTTTT
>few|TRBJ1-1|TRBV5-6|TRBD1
CASDDRGYTEAFF
TGTGCCAGCGACGACAGGGGGTACACTGAAGCTTTCTTT
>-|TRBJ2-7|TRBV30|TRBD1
CAWSHRGPGEQYF
TGTGCCTGGAGTCACAGGGGGCCAGGCGAGCAGTACTTC
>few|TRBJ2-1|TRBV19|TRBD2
CASSILASGRAVARNEQFF
TGTGCCAGTAGTATATTGGCTAGCGGGAGGGCCGTGGCAAGAAATGAGCAGTTCTTC
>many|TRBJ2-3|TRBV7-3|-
CASSLTRDFQGHTQYF
TGTGCCAGCAGCCTAACGCGGGACTTTCAGGGGCATACGCAGTATTTT
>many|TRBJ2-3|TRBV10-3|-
CAISVEPTDTQYF
TGTGCCATCAGTGTGGAGCCCACAGATACGCAGTATTTT
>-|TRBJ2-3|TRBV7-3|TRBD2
CASSLNPSGMTDTQYF
TGTGCCAGCAGCTTAAACCCTAGCGGGATGACAGATACGCAGTATTTT
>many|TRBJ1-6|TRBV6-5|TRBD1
CASSYSVQGANIYSPLHF
TGTGCCAGCAGTTACTCGGTACAGGGGGCGAATATTTATTCACCCCTCCACTTT
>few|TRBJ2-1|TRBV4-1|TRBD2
CASSHIGRHSYNEQFF
TGCGCCAGCAGCCATATCGGGAGGCATTCCTACAATGAGCAGTTCTTC
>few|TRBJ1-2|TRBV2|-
CASTHQGEGYTF
TGTGCCAGCACCCACCAGGGTGAGGGCTACACCTTC
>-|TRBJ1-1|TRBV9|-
CASSVYGTASTEAFF
TGTGCCAGCAGCGTGTATGGTACAGCCAGCACTGAAGCTTTCTTT
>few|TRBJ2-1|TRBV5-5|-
CASSLKLPYYNEQFF
TGTGCCAGCAGCTTGAAGTTGCCCTACTACAATGAGCAGTTCTTC
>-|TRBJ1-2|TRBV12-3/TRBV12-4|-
CASSFGDSYTF
TGTGCCAGCAGTTTCGGGGACAGCTACACCTTC
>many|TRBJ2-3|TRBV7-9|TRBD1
CASSSTGGWSTDTQYF
TGTGCCAGCAGCTCCACAGGGGGCTGGTCAACAGATACGCAGTATTTT
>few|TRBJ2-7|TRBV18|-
CASSPQASRYEQYF
TGTGCCAGCTCACCACAGGCTAGCAGGTACGAGCAGTACTTC
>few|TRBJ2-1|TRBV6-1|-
CASSSRRGANSYNEQFF
TGTGCCAGCAGCTCCAGAAGGGGCGCAAACTCCTACAATGAGCAGTTCTTC
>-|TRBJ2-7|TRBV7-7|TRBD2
CASSLGGLAGVNEQYF
TGTGCTAGCAGCTTAGGAGGACTAGCTGGAGTCAATGAGCAGTACTTC
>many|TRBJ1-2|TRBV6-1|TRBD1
CASSSQPEGQVYGYTF
TGTGCCAGCAGTTCCCAGCCCGAAGGACAGGTCTATGGCTACACCTTC
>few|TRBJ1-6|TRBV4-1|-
CASSQDLRGSPLHF
TGCGCCAGCAGCCAAGATCTGCGGGGTTCACCCCTCCACTTT
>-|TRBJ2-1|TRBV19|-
CASSIGSFPNNEQFF
TGTGCCAGTAGTATAGGGTCTTTTCCCAACAATGAGCAGTTCTTC
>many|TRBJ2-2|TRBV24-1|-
CATSEGTGELFF
TGTGCCACCAGTGAGGGGACCGGGGAGCTGTTTTTT
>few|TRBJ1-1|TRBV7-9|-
CASSQIGGSEAFF
TGTGCCAGCAGCCAGATCGGGGGCTCTGAAGCTTTCTTT
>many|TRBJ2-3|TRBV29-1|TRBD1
CSGTGVSTDTQYF
TGCAGCGGGACAGGGGTCAGCACAGATACGCAGTATTTT
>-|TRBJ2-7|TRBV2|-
CASSEPGQGGGYEQYF
TGTGCCAGCAGTGAGCCCGGACAGGGCGGGGGATACGAGCAGTACTTC
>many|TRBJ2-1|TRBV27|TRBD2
CATGLPLSEQFF
TGTGCCACGGGACTACCTTTGAGTGAGCAGTTCTTC